Below, 19 T cell receptor beta chains from the same sample are listed, as sequenced in a study of T cells in Graves' hyperthyroidism and ophthalmopathy. Amplification yielded TCR beta CDR3 regions, with RNA transcripts as the source. TCR CDR3 underwent first-round RT-PCR with the HTBI primer set. TCRdb re-called the multiplex PCR reads with MiXCR, one entry per CDR3 protein. The sample holds around 300,000 distinct CDR3 sequences; 13% to 15% are singletons and the top ten take over 25%. The source material was blood. The receptors derive from a woman aged 45 to 65 with Graves' hyperthyroidism that later progressed to Graves' ophthalmopathy.

This clonotype was observed many times. The chain carries TRBV7-9 and TRBJ2-3; 9 nucleotides line up with TRBD2. This CDR3 is 15 amino acids long. Per the germline V gene, CDR1 is SEHNR and CDR2 is FQNEAQ (reference sequence). The ends lost 7 bases at V and 5 bases at J; junction bases unmatched: 10. The CDR3 DNA reads TGTGCCAGCACGTCTAGCGGGGAATTTAGAGATACGCAGTATTTT. Translating gives CASTSSGEFRDTQYF.

This clonotype was seen repeatedly, ten times or more. The chain is built from TRBV7-9 and TRBJ2-3; 11 bases agree with TRBD2. CDR3 size: 16 residues. Germline V gene lookup returns CDR1 SEHNR and CDR2 FQNEAQ (reference sequence). The J segment lost 0 bases and the V segment lost 5 bases, leaving 4 bases of the junction unmatched. CDR3 sequence (DNA): TGTGCCAGCAGCCCGACTAGCGGGGTTAGCACAGATACGCAGTATTTT. It is translated as CASSPTSGVSTDTQYF.

This clonotype was found many times. This chain uses TRBV28 with TRBJ1-6, with D possibly being TRBD1 (6 bases). In germline, CDR1 is MDHEN, CDR2 SYDVKM. The CDR3 length is 17 residues. The V and J ends lost 2 bases and 6 bases respectively, with 17 bases between them. As DNA, the CDR3 is TGTGCCAGCAGTTTAGGGGGGGCGACCGTATTTAATTCACCCCTCCACTTT. Translating gives CASSLGGATVFNSPLHF.

This clonotype was recorded many times. CDR3 bases: TGCAGTGCTAGAGGCGGAGGTCACTACATTCAGTACTTC. Translated: CSARGGGHYIQYF. The chain is built from TRBV20-1 and TRBJ2-4; perhaps TRBD2 as D (5 bases). This CDR3 spans 13 amino acids. Germline-derived CDR1 and CDR2 are DFQATT and SNEGSKA (reference sequence). V lost 1 base and J lost 8, with 12 bases in between.

CDR3 nucleotides: TGTGCCAGCAGCAAGGACAGGGTCTACTATGGCTACACCTTC. Amino acid sequence: CASSKDRVYYGYTF. The rearrangement uses TRBV9 and TRBJ1-2; 8 bases line up with TRBD1. Trimming took 4 bases from V and 3 from J; bases not matched to a gene: 5. Looked up from germline, CDR1 is SGDLS and CDR2 is YYNGEE. The CDR3 totals 14 residues.

The gene calls are TRBV12-3 or TRBV12-4 and TRBJ1-5, with TRBD1 matching over 11 bases. J gave up 5 bases and V 5 bases, and 5 bases lay outside the gene matches. The CDR3 contains 15 residues. The CDR3 sequence: CASSAGTGGDQPQHF. The CDR3 nucleotides read TGTGCCAGCAGTGCCGGGACAGGGGGTGATCAGCCCCAGCATTTT.

This clonotype was recorded a few times. V and J are TRBV28 and TRBJ2-2; TRBD2 is a possible D gene (6 bases). Germline values: CDR1 MDHEN, CDR2 SYDVKM. This CDR3 contains 12 residues. Between the trimmed V and J ends, which lost 11 bases and 6 bases, there was a span of 13 bases. The CDR3 loop is CASRASAGELFF. The CDR3 DNA follows: TGTGCCTCTCGGGCTAGCGCCGGGGAGCTGTTTTTT.

This clonotype was recorded at least ten times. The rearrangement uses TRBV28 and TRBJ2-2, with 9 bases matching TRBD2. V shed 7 bases and J 3 bases; nucleotides not matched to a gene: 6. Germline assignment: CDR1 MDHEN and CDR2 SYDVKM. This CDR3 contains 15 residues. CDR3 protein: CASNLSGRHTGELFF. CDR3 nucleotide sequence: TGTGCCAGCAACCTTAGCGGGAGACACACCGGGGAGCTGTTTTTT. The whole variable domain, filled in from reference TRBV28 and TRBJ2-2, reads DVKVTQSSRYLVKRTGEKVFLECVQDMDHENMFWYRQDPGLGLRLIYFSYDVKMKEKGDIPEGYSVSREKKERFSLILESASTNQTSMYLCASNLSGRHTGELFFGEGSRLTVL.

Many counts were recorded for this clonotype. The chain uses TRBV25-1 and TRBJ2-5; tentatively, D is TRBD2 (6 bases). Looked up from germline, CDR1 is MGHDK and CDR2 is SYGVNS. The CDR3 spans 12 residues. Deletions cut 8 bases from V and 1 base from J, with 8 bases between. The CDR3 DNA sequence: TGTGCCAGCGCGGGGTTCCAAGAGACCCAGTACTTC. Protein sequence: CASAGFQETQYF.

The chain links TRBV27 to TRBJ2-7; no reliable D call. This CDR3 region has 14 residues. V lost 0 bases to trimming and J lost 9 bases, with 15 bases between them. CDR1 MNHEY and CDR2 SMNVEV come from the germline V gene (reference sequence). CDR3: CASSLSGSASGQYF. For the CDR3, the DNA is TGTGCCAGCAGTTTATCGGGCAGTGCTTCCGGGCAGTACTTC.

The rearrangement uses TRBV11-3 and TRBJ2-7; 13 bases align to TRBD2. Germline assignment: CDR1 SGHNT and CDR2 YENEEA. The CDR3 runs to 17 residues. The ends lost 4 bases at V and 3 bases at J; junction bases unmatched: 9. Here the CDR3 reads CASSSTSGRALFYEQYF. CDR3 coding DNA: TGTGCCAGCAGCTCCACTAGCGGGAGGGCCCTTTTCTACGAGCAGTACTTC.

Many counts were recorded for this clonotype. The chain carries TRBV20-1 and TRBJ2-1; D not certain. Germline V gene sequence: CDR1 DFQATT, CDR2 SNEGSKA (reference sequence). V was clipped by 6 bases and J by 10 bases, with 19 bases between them. CDR3 length: 13 amino acids. CDR3 nucleotides: TGCAGTGCGTACGCGGATGCCCCTCGGGAGCAGTTCTTC. Protein sequence: CSAYADAPREQFF.

This clonotype was counted ten times or more. The CDR3 here is CASRLQETYEQYF. The CDR3 region has the DNA TGTGCCAGCAGACTACAGGAGACCTACGAGCAGTACTTC. This sequence joins TRBV11-2 and TRBJ2-7, with a weak D call TRBD1 (5 bases). CDR3 size: 13 residues. The germline V gene has CDR1 SGHAT and CDR2 FQNNGV. The V gene lost 6 bases and the J gene lost 2 bases, with 11 bases spanning the gap.

The chain recombines TRBV5-5 with TRBJ1-2, with D uncertain. CDR1 and CDR2 from the germline V gene are SGHKS and YYEKEE (reference sequence). This CDR3 spans 13 amino acids. Deletions cut 5 bases from V and 7 bases from J, with 15 bases between. In nucleotides, the CDR3 is TGTGCCAGCAGATCCGGCCCGGGATTTGGCTACACCTTC. Its protein is CASRSGPGFGYTF.

This clonotype was detected many times. This chain links TRBV20-1 with TRBJ2-5; 11 bases map to TRBD2. Germline V CDR1 and CDR2: DFQATT, SNEGSKA (reference sequence). The CDR3 spans 14 residues. The trim removed 6 bases at V and 1 base at J, leaving 4 bases unmatched. The CDR3 DNA reads TGCAGTGCAAAGACTAGCGGGGTCCAAGAGACCCAGTACTTC. This sequence encodes CSAKTSGVQETQYF.

This clonotype has ten or more counts. The chain carries TRBV28 and TRBJ2-7; a weak D match, TRBD2 (6 bases). CDR1 and CDR2 (germline): MDHEN, SYDVKM. The V gene lost 2 bases and the J gene lost 0 bases, with 11 bases spanning the gap. The CDR3 has 15 residues. The chain's CDR3 is CASSLLASYSYEQYF. CDR3 bases: TGTGCCAGCAGTTTACTAGCGTCCTACTCCTACGAGCAGTACTTC.

About this clonotype: Given a much more abundant clone one base away, this may be a read error. This CDR3 is CASSQDPGGLGRLFF. The CDR3, as DNA: TGTGCCAGCAGCCAAGACCCCGGAGGGCTCGGAAGACTGTTTTTT. The chain carries TRBV3-1 and TRBJ1-4; no definite D call. V lost 0 bases to trimming and J lost 13 bases, with 18 bases between them. Per the germline V gene, CDR1 is LGHDT and CDR2 is YNNKEL (reference sequence). The CDR3 sequence is 15 residues long.

This clonotype was recorded at least ten times. The V call is TRBV14, the J call TRBJ2-4, with 11 bases fitting TRBD2. There are 14 residues in the CDR3. Germline trimming cut 4 bases from V and 8 bases from J; bases unmatched to any gene: 4. Germline V gene sequence: CDR1 SGHDN, CDR2 FVKESK. The CDR3 bases are TGTGCCAGCAGCCTAGCGGGAGGGACGGACATTCAGTACTTC. Translated, it gives CASSLAGGTDIQYF.

This clonotype was seen many times. J is TRBJ2-7 and V is TRBV20-1, with TRBD1 matching 7 bases. V lost 1 base to trimming and J lost 5 bases; unmatched junction nucleotides: 11. Looked up from germline, CDR1 is DFQATT and CDR2 is SNEGSKA (reference sequence). The CDR3 runs 15 residues. CDR3 DNA: TGCAGTGCTAGAGTATTCCCTTACAGGGGTAACGAGCAGTACTTC. This gives the protein CSARVFPYRGNEQYF.